A selection of T cell receptor beta chains follows, all from one sample in a study of vaccination effects on CD4 cells after COVID-19. TCRdb's table, derived via immunoSEQ multiplex PCR, lists solely in-frame clones and lacks some. The table has about 64,000 clones, under 85% seen once. Their antigens are not known. Sequenced material: CD4+ T cells from PBMCs cultured without peptide, taken before COVID-19 vaccination. These receptors all stem from a human donor who had a prior SARS-CoV-2 infection. The CDR3 runs from the conserved cysteine through the conserved F or W. Each record gives: V gene, clone size, J gene, D gene, CDR3 length, CDR3 protein, CDR3 DNA. The D gene is left open where the match is weak. For some rows the clone size is stated as once, few or many, or as a class when expanded; others skip it.

TRBV9	once	TRBJ1-1	.	14	CASSVGASNTEAFF	TGTGCCAGCAGCGTTGGGGCGTCGAACACTGAAGCTTTCTTT
TRBV6-2/TRBV6-3	.	TRBJ2-2	TRBD2	18	CASSYPTWLGGDTGELFF	TGTGCCAGCAGTTACCCGACCTGGTTGGGAGGGGACACCGGGGAGCTGTTTTTT
TRBV6-2/TRBV6-3	.	TRBJ2-7	TRBD2	14	CASRPSGGDYEQYF	TGTGCCAGCAGGCCTAGCGGGGGGGACTACGAGCAGTACTTC
TRBV24-1	few	TRBJ2-1	.	16	CATSDPQDSEYNEQFF	TGTGCCACCAGTGATCCTCAGGACAGTGAATACAATGAGCAGTTCTTC
TRBV11-2	.	TRBJ2-7	.	13	CASSFEVRDEQYF	TGTGCCAGCAGCTTTGAGGTCCGGGACGAGCAGTACTTC
TRBV9	few	TRBJ2-3	TRBD2	15	CASSVRGGGTDTQYF	TGTGCCAGCAGCGTGCGGGGAGGGGGCACAGATACGCAGTATTTT
TRBV6-2/TRBV6-3	.	TRBJ2-7	.	13	CASSKAHPGEQYF	TGTGCCAGCAGTAAAGCTCACCCAGGCGAGCAGTACTTC
TRBV13	.	TRBJ2-1	.	12	CASRPLTNEQFF	TGTGCCAGCAGACCACTGACAAATGAGCAGTTCTTC
TRBV2	.	TRBJ2-6	.	19	CASRSSPGGWDSGANVLTF	TGTGCCAGCAGATCATCGCCCGGGGGTTGGGACTCTGGGGCCAACGTCCTGACTTTC
TRBV14	.	TRBJ2-1	.	13	CASSQSDWNEQFF	TGTGCCAGCAGCCAATCAGACTGGAATGAGCAGTTCTTC